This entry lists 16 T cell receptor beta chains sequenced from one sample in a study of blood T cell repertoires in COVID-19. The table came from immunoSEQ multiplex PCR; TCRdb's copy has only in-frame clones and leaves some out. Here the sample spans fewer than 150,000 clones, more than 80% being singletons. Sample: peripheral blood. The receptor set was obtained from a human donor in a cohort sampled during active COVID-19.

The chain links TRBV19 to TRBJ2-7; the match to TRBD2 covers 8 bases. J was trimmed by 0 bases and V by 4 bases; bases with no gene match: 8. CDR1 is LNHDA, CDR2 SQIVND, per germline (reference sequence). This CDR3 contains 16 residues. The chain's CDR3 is CASSTGGGQSSYEQYF. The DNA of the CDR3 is TGTGCCAGTAGTACCGGGGGGGGGCAAAGCTCCTACGAGCAGTACTTC.

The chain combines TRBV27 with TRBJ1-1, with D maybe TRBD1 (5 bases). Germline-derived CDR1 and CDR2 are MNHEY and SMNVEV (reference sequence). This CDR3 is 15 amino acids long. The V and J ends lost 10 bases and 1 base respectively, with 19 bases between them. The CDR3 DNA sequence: TGTGCCACCTCATGGGCAGGGCGACAGAACACTGAAGCTTTCTTT. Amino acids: CATSWAGRQNTEAFF.

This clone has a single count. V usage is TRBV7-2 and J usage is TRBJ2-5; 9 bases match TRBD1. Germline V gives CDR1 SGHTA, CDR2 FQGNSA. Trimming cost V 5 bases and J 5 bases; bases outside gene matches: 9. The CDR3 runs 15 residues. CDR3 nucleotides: TGTGCCAGCAGCAGAACCGGGACAGGGTGGGAGACCCAGTACTTC. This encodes CASSRTGTGWETQYF.

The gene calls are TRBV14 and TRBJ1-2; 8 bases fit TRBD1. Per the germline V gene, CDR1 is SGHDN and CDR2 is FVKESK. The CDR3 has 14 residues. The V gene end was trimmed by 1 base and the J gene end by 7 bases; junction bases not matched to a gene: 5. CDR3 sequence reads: CASSQAGGAGGYTF. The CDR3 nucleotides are TGTGCCAGCAGCCAAGCAGGGGGCGCGGGTGGCTACACCTTC.

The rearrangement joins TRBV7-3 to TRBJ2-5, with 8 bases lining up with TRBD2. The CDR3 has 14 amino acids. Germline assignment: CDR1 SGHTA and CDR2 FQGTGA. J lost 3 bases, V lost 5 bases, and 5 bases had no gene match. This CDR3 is CASSLMRGEETQYF. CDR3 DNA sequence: TGTGCCAGCAGCCTAATGCGGGGGGAAGAGACCCAGTACTTC.

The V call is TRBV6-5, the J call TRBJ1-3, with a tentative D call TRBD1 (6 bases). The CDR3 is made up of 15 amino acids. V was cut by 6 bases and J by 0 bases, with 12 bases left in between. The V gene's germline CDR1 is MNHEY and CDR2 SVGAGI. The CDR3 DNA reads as TGTGCCAGCAGAAAAGGGGACATCTCTGGAAACACCATATATTTT. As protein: CASRKGDISGNTIYF.

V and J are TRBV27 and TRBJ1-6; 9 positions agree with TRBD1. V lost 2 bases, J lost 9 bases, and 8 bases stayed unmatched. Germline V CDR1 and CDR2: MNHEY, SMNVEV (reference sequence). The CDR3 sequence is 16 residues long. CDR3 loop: CASSLGTGMGSSPLHF. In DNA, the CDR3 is TGTGCCAGCAGTTTAGGGACAGGGATGGGAAGTTCACCCCTCCACTTT.

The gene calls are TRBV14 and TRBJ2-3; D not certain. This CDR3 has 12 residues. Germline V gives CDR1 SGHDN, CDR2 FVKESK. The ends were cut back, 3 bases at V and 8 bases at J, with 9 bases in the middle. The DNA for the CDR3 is TGTGCCAGCAGCCATTCATCGGGTACGCAGTATTTT. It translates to CASSHSSGTQYF. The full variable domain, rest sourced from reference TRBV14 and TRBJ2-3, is EAGVTQFPSHSVIEKGQTVTLRCDPISGHDNLYWYRRVMGKEIKFLLHFVKESKQDESGMPNNRFLAERTGGTYSTLKVQPAELEDSGVYFCASSHSSGTQYFGPGTRLTVL.

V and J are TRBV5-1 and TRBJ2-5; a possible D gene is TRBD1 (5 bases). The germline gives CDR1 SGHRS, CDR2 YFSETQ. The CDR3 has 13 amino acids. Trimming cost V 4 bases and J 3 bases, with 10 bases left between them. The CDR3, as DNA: TGCGCCAGCAGCCGAGACAGTAAAGAGACCCAGTACTTC. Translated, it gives CASSRDSKETQYF.

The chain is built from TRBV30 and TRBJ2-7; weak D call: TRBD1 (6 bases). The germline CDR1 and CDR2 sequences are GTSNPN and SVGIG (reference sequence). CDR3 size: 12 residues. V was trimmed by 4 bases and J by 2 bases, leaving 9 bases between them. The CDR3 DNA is TGTGCCTGGAACAGGGACCCCTACGAGCAGTACTTC. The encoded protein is CAWNRDPYEQYF.

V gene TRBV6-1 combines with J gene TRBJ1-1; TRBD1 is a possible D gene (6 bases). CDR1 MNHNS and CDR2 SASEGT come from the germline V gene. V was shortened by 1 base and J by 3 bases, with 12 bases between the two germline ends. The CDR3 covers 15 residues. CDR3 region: CASSEEGRGDTEAFF. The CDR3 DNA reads TGTGCCAGCAGTGAAGAGGGGAGGGGGGACACTGAAGCTTTCTTT.

The CDR3 DNA follows: TGTGCCAGCAGTCGACAGGGCTCTTATCAGCCCCAGCATTTT. This gives the protein CASSRQGSYQPQHF. V and J are TRBV2 and TRBJ1-5; TRBD1 matches 7 bases. CDR1 is SNHLY and CDR2 is FYNNEI in the germline V gene. This CDR3 has 14 amino acids. The trim removed 5 bases at V and 5 bases at J, leaving 6 bases unmatched.

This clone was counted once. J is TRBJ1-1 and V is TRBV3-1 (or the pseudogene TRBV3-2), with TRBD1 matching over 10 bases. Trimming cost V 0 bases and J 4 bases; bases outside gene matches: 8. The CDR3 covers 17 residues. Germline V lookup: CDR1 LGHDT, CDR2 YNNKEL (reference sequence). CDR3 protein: CASSQDRDRGVGTEAFF. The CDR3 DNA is TGTGCCAGCAGCCAAGACCGGGACAGGGGCGTCGGCACTGAAGCTTTCTTT.

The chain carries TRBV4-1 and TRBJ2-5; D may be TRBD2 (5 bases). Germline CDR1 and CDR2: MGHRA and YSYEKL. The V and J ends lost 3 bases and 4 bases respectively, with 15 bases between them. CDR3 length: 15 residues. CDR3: CASSQLPAGSETQYF. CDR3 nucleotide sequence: TGCGCCAGCAGCCAGCTCCCGGCGGGTTCAGAGACCCAGTACTTC.

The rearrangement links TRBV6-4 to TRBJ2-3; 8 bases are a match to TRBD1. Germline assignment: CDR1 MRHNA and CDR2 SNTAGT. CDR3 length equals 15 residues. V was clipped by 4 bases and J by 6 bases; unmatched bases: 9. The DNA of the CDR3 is TGTGCCAGCAGTGCCCGGGACAGGTCTTTTGATACGCAGTATTTT. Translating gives CASSARDRSFDTQYF.

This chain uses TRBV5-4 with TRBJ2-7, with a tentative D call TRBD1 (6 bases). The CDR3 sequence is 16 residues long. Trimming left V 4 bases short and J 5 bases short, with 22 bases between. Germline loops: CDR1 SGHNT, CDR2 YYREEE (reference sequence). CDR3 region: CASSPRGGQVFHEQYF. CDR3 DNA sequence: TGTGCCAGCAGCCCCCGAGGGGGTCAGGTCTTCCACGAGCAGTACTTC.